This T cell receptor (beta chain) was captured in a study of T cell therapy after organ transplantation. Study background: Long-term post-therapy blood was drawn 20 to 29 weeks after therapy ended. General study findings and limits: In nonresponders, reduced coverage from low CD8+ yield may limit detected expansions. Post-therapy CD8 clonality change correlated inversely with pretherapy clonality.

As concerns this clone: Antigen specificity is unknown.

V was clipped by 7 bases and J by 8 bases, with 14 bases between them. There are 12 residues in the CDR3. Germline assignment: CDR1 MNHEY and CDR2 SVGAGI. TCRdb's copy holds only in-frame clones and misses some; the assay was immunoSEQ multiplex PCR. The repertoire has approximately 15,000 clones, around 86% of them found once; the top ten carry roughly 28%. Indicated time point: 20-29 weeks after completion of therapy. The chain joins TRBV6-5 to TRBJ1-2; weak D call: TRBD1 (5 bases). This sequence was found in a human patient who had received a solid organ transplant and had CMV disease. Among the T cells, some may be from the graft donor. The input for sequencing was CD8+ T cells from blood, taken after autologous CMV-specific T cell therapy. The CDR3 here is CASMGLASGYTF. In DNA form, the CDR3 reads TGTGCCAGCATGGGACTGGCCTCCGGCTACACCTTC.